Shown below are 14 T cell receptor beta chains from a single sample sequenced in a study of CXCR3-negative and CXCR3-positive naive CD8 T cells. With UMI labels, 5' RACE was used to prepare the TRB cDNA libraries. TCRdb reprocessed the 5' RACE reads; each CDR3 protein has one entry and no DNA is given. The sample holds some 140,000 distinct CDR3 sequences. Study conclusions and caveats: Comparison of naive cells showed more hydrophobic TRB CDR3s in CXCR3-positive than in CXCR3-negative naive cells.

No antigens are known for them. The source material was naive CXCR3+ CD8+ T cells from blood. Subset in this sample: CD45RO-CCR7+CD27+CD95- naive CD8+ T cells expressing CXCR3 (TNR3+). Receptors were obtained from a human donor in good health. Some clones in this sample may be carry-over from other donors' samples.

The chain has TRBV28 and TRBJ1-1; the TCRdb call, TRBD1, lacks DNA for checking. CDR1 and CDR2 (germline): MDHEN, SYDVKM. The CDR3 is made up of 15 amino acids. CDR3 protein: CASCRFRTGNTEAFF. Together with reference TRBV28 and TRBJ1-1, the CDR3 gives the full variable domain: DVKVTQSSRYLVKRTGEKVFLECVQDMDHENMFWYRQDPGLGLRLIYFSYDVKMKEKGDIPEGYSVSREKKERFSLILESASTNQTSMYLCASCRFRTGNTEAFFGQGTRLTVV.

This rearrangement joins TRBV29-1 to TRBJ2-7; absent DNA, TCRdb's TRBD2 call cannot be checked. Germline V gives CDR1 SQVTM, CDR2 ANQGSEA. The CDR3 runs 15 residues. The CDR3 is CSVDEPGRGTYEQYF.

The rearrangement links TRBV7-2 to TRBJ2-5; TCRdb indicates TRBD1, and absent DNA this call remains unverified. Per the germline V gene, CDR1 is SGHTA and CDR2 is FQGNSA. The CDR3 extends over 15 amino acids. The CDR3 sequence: CASSGRDRGQETQYF.

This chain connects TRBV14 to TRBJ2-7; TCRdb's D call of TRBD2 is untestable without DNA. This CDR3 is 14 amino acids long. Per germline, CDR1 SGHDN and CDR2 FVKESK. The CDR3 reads CASSPRLGWGEQYF. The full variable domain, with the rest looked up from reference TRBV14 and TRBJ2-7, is EAGVTQFPSHSVIEKGQTVTLRCDPISGHDNLYWYRRVMGKEIKFLLHFVKESKQDESGMPNNRFLAERTGGTYSTLKVQPAELEDSGVYFCASSPRLGWGEQYFGPGTRLTVT.

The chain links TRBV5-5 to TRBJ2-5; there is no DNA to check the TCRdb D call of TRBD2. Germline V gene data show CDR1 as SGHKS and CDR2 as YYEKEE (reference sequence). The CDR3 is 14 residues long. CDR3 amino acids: CASSLGTLQETQYF. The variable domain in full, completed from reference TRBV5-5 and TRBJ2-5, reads DAGVTQSPTHLIKTRGQQVTLRCSPISGHKSVSWYQQVLGQGPQFIFQYYEKEERGRGNFPDRFSARQFPNYSSELNVNALLLGDSALYLCASSLGTLQETQYFGPGTRLLVL.

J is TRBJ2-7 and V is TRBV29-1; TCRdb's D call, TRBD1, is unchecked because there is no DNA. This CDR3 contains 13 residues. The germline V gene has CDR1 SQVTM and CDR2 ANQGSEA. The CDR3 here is CSVAFQGNYEQYF.

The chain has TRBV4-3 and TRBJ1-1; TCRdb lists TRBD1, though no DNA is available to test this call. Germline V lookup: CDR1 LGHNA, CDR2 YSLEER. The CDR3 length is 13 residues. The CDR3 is CASSPTGATEAFF.

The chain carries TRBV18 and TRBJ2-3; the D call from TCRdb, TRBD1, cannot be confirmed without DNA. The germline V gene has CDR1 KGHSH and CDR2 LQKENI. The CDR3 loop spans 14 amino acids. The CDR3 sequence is CASANPGSEDTQYF.

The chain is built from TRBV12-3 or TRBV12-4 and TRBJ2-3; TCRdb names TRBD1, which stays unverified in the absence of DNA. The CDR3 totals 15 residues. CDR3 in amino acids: CASSNGGRITDTQYF.

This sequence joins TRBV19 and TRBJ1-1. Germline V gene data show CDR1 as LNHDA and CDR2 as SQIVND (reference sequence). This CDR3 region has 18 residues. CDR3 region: CASSSTGPSVTMNTEAFF.

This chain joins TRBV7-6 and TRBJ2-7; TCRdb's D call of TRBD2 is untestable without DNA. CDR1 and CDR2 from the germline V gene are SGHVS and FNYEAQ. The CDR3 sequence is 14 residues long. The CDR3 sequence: CASSSGTSYYEQYF. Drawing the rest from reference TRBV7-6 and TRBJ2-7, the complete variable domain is GAGVSQSPRYKVTKRGQDVALRCDPISGHVSLYWYRQALGQGPEFLTYFNYEAQQDKSGLPNDRFSAERPEGSISTLTIQRTEQRDSAMYRCASSSGTSYYEQYFGPGTRLTVT.

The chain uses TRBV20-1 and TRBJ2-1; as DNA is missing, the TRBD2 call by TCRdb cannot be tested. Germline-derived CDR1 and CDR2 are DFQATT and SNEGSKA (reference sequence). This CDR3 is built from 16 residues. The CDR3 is CSAPRPGTSGYNEQFF.

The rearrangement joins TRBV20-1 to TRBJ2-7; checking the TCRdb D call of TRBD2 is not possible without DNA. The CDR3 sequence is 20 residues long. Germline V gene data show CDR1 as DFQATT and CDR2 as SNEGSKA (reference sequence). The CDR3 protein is CSARRPTGLAGGMPLYEQYF.

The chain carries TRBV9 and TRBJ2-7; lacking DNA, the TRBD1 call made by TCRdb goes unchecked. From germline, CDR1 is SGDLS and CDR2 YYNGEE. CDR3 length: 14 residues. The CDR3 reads CASSAPDGAYEQYF.